This section outlines one T cell receptor (beta chain) sequence together with its context. Germline V gene lookup returns CDR1 LNHDA and CDR2 SQIVND (reference sequence). CDR3 length equals 13 residues. Trimming cost V 7 bases and J 0 bases; bases outside gene matches: 2. The sample belongs to a study of T cell changes during pregnancy in multiple sclerosis. Assay: immunoSEQ multiplex PCR; the TCRdb copy retains only in-frame clones and omits some. The table includes tens of thousands of clones, approximately 92% detected once. Sequencing was done on a sample of peripheral blood. The clonotype originates from a female donor with multiple sclerosis, enrolled in a pregnancy study. The rearrangement uses TRBV19 and TRBJ1-1; 7 bases fit TRBD1. Here the CDR3 reads CASTGQVNTEAFF. The CDR3 DNA reads as TGTGCCAGTACCGGACAGGTGAACACTGAAGCTTTCTTT. The variable domain in full, with the rest retrieved from reference TRBV19 and TRBJ1-1, is DGGITQSPKYLFRKEGQNVTLSCEQNLNHDAMYWYRQDPGQGLRLIYYSQIVNDFQKGDIAEGYSVSREKKESFPLTVTSAQKNPTAFYLCASTGQVNTEAFFGQGTRLTVV.